This TCR beta chain stems from a study of cytomegalovirus exposure and HLA in healthy donors. V gave up 1 base and J gave up 4 bases; unmatched junction bases: 10. The CDR3 sequence is 17 residues long. Germline V gene lookup returns CDR1 SEHNR and CDR2 FQNEAQ (reference sequence). PCR involved 60 Vbeta and 13 Jbeta primers. Method: immunoSEQ multiplex PCR; TCRdb's copy keeps in-frame clones and lacks some. The data show some 150,000 clones, 74% seen once. Healthy people donating bone marrow made up the donors. The material sequenced was PBMCs. This receptor was identified in a man between 18 and 29 years old in good health and CMV-seropositive. The V call is TRBV7-9, the J call TRBJ2-7; 10 bases agree with TRBD2. The chain's CDR3 is CASSLVALASGGYEQYF. CDR3 nucleotide sequence: TGTGCCAGCAGCTTAGTCGCCCTGGCTAGCGGGGGTTACGAGCAGTACTTC.